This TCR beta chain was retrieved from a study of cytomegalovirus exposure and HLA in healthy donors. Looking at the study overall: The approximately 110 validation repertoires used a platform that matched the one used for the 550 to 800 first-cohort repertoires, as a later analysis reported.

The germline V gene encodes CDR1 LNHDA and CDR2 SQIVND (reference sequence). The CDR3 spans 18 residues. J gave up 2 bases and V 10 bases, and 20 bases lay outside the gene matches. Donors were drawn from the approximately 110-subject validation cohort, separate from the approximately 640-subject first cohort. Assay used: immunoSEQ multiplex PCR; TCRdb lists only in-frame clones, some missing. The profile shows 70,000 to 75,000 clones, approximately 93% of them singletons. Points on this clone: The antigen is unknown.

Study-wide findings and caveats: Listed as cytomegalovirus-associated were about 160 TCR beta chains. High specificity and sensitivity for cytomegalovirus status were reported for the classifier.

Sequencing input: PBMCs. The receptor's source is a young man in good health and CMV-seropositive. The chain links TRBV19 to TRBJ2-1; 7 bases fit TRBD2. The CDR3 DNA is TGTGCCACTAAACCTTGGGACTCCCGGAGCGGGGCCTACAATGAGCAGTTCTTC. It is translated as CATKPWDSRSGAYNEQFF.